This TCR beta chain was captured in a study of PD-L1 blockade in urothelial cancer. V was cut by 1 base and J by 8 bases, with 9 bases left in between. Per germline, CDR1 SSHAT and CDR2 FNYEAQ (reference sequence). This CDR3 spans 13 amino acids. Sequencing was performed with immunoSEQ multiplex PCR; in TCRdb, only in-frame clones are kept and a portion is missing. The sample contains 75,000 to 95,000 clones, 85% to 95% of which appear only once. Time point in this sample: peripheral blood 6 weeks after treatment start. The chain joins TRBV7-7 to TRBJ2-1; D possibly corresponds to TRBD2 (6 bases). Source: PBMCs, taken around atezolizumab (anti-PD-L1) treatment. The TCR was taken from a woman over 75 with urothelial cancer. In DNA form, the CDR3 reads TGTGCCAGCAGCTTAGGACTAGTGGATGAGCAGTTCTTC. Protein sequence: CASSLGLVDEQFF.